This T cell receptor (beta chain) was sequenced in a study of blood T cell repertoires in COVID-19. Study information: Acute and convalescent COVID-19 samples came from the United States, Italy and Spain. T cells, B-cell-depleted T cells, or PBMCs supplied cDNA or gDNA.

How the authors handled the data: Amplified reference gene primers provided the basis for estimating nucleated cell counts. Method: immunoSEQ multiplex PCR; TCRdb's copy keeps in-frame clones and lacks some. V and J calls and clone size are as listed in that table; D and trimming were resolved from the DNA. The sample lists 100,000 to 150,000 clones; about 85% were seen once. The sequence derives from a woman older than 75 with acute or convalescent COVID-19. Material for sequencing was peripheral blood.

CDR3 in amino acids: CASRVDRAGNQPQHF. CDR3 nucleotide sequence: TGTGCCAGTAGGGTGGACAGGGCCGGGAATCAGCCCCAGCATTTT. This chain joins TRBV19 and TRBJ1-5; 8 nucleotides line up with TRBD1. The CDR3 loop spans 15 amino acids. Trimming took 6 bases from V and 4 from J; bases not matched to a gene: 8. CDR1 LNHDA and CDR2 SQIVND come from the germline V gene (reference sequence).